This TCR beta chain was sequenced in a study of T-cell memory formation after mild COVID-19. About the research overall: Across donors, TCR clusters were largely donor specific.

This clonotype was seen a handful of times. Antigen specificity is unknown. Overall study results and limits: The CD4+ clones that contracted clustered mainly within CM and EM, and the CD8+ clones concentrated in EMRA. Clones shrinking between day 15 and 85 showed a balanced CD4/CD8 split, and those that grew later tilted toward CD4+. Some clones that responded were present in memory (sampled pre-infection), which suggests cross-reactive memory joined.

The CDR3 is made up of 16 amino acids. Germline CDR1 reads SGHDN; CDR2 reads FVKESK. V trimming: 2 bases; J trimming: 4 bases; junction bases outside the gene matches: 4. Via MiXCR, TCRdb re-called the 5' RACE reads, giving one row per CDR3 protein. Seen here are 250,000 to 350,000 distinct CDR3 sequences, around 15% observed once, and the top ten hold approximately 25%. The V and J genes are TRBV14 and TRBJ2-1, with 11 bases fitting TRBD2. Sequencing was carried out using PBMCs or a T cell subset sorted from them (not recorded which). This clonotype originated in a man aged 18 to 30 who had mild COVID-19 (a few samples of this study predate the infection). Cell type and time point are not known. In DNA form, the CDR3 reads TGTGCCAGCAGCCAACGAATAGCGGGGGGGTACAATGAGCAGTTCTTC. Translation: CASSQRIAGGYNEQFF.